These 18 T cell receptor beta chains were sequenced from one sample in a study of PD-1 blockade in classical Hodgkin lymphoma. The time point denotes: newly diagnosed, previously untreated cHL patient sample. The data were produced by immunoSEQ multiplex PCR, yet TCRdb's version contains in-frame clones alone and is incomplete. Of about 30,000 clones listed, roughly nine tenths are singletons. Sample: peripheral blood mononuclear cells (PBMCs). The receptor source for this set is a human donor with classical Hodgkin lymphoma.

The genes are TRBV9 and TRBJ2-3, with D tentatively TRBD1 or TRBD2 (5 bases each). V was shortened by 3 bases and J by 0 bases, with 17 bases between the two germline ends. The CDR3 consists of 17 residues. In germline, CDR1 is SGDLS, CDR2 YYNGEE. CDR3 coding DNA: TGTGCCAGCAGCGGGGGGTGGACGACAGACAGCACAGATACGCAGTATTTT. Its protein product is CASSGGWTTDSTDTQYF.

This clone was seen a handful of times. The CDR3 DNA sequence: TGTGCCAGCAGCTTGTTAGGAGCGGAGAGCTACGAGCAGTACTTC. This translates into CASSLLGAESYEQYF. V and J are TRBV5-5 and TRBJ2-7; tentative D call: TRBD2 (5 bases). The CDR3 loop spans 15 amino acids. Germline values: CDR1 SGHKS, CDR2 YYEKEE (reference sequence). V was pared by 1 base and J by 3 bases, with 14 bases between.

J is TRBJ1-4 and V is TRBV4-3; D remains unclear. This CDR3 comprises 15 residues. From germline, CDR1 is LGHNA and CDR2 YSLEER. The ends were cut back, 0 bases at V and 7 bases at J, with 12 bases in the middle. The CDR3 DNA follows: TGCGCCAGCAGCCAAGACTGGTTCAACGGTGAAAAACTGTTTTTT. Encoded protein: CASSQDWFNGEKLFF.

The V and J genes are TRBV11-2 and TRBJ2-7; D not certain. V lost 1 base and J 2 bases, leaving 9 bases between the germline ends. The CDR3 has 14 amino acids. Germline CDR1 SGHAT, CDR2 FQNNGV. CDR3 in amino acids: CASSLVAVPYEQYF. Here the CDR3 DNA reads TGTGCCAGCAGCTTAGTAGCAGTCCCCTACGAGCAGTACTTC.

The chain carries TRBV6-1 and TRBJ2-7; maybe TRBD1 (6 bases). The germline gives CDR1 MNHNS, CDR2 SASEGT. The CDR3 runs 14 residues. Trimming took off 1 base at V and 2 bases at J, with 9 bases between the two ends. CDR3 region: CASSEGTVTYEQYF. The CDR3, as DNA: TGTGCCAGCAGTGAAGGGACAGTCACCTACGAGCAGTACTTC.

V usage is TRBV5-1 and J usage is TRBJ2-3; TRBD2 is a possible D gene (6 bases). Germline V gives CDR1 SGHRS, CDR2 YFSETQ. The CDR3 runs 15 residues. The ends were cut back, 0 bases at V and 2 bases at J, with 10 bases in the middle. As DNA, the CDR3 is TGCGCCAGCAGCTTGGAGGGGAGGTACACAGATACGCAGTATTTT. It codes for CASSLEGRYTDTQYF.

This sequence joins TRBV15 and TRBJ2-7; 10 bases match TRBD1. The J segment lost 3 bases and the V segment lost 6 bases, leaving 2 bases of the junction unmatched. Germline V lookup: CDR1 LNHNV, CDR2 YYDKDF (reference sequence). This CDR3 region has 13 residues. This CDR3 is CATRGDRGYEQYF. CDR3 bases: TGTGCCACCAGAGGGGACAGGGGCTACGAGCAGTACTTC. Filled out from reference TRBV15 and TRBJ2-7, the complete variable domain reads DAMVIQNPRYQVTQFGKPVTLSCSQTLNHNVMYWYQQKSSQAPKLLFHYYDKDFNNEADTPDNFQSRRPNTSFCFLDIRSPGLGDTAMYLCATRGDRGYEQYFGPGTRLTVT.

The chain couples TRBV6-5 to TRBJ2-7; D unclear. V dropped 0 bases and J dropped 2 bases, with 8 bases sitting between them. Germline loops: CDR1 MNHEY, CDR2 SVGAGI. The CDR3 extends over 14 amino acids. CDR3 in amino acids: CASSYSSEAYEQYF. The DNA for the CDR3 is TGTGCCAGCAGTTACTCGTCGGAAGCCTACGAGCAGTACTTC.

The chain uses TRBV5-1 and TRBJ2-5, with 7 bases fitting TRBD2. Germline V gene lookup returns CDR1 SGHRS and CDR2 YFSETQ. The CDR3 is 15 residues long. V gave up 2 bases and J gave up 5 bases; unmatched junction bases: 9. The CDR3 reads CASSFDSGQGETQYF. The CDR3 DNA sequence: TGCGCCAGCAGCTTCGATAGCGGGCAGGGTGAGACCCAGTACTTC. Full variable domain (remainder filled in from reference TRBV5-1 and TRBJ2-5): KAGVTQTPRYLIKTRGQQVTLSCSPISGHRSVSWYQQTPGQGLQFLFEYFSETQRNKGNFPGRFSGRQFSNSRSEMNVSTLELGDSALYLCASSFDSGQGETQYFGPGTRLLVL.

This clone was detected only once. The rearrangement uses TRBV5-6 and TRBJ1-3; D gene unclear. The V end was cut by 4 bases, the J end by 4 bases, with 18 bases between. The CDR3 runs 16 residues. In germline, CDR1 is SGHDT, CDR2 YYEEEE. The CDR3 coding sequence is TGTGCCAGCAGCCCGACGGGCAACCATCCCGGAAACACCATATATTTT. This gives the protein CASSPTGNHPGNTIYF.

The V and J genes are TRBV19 and TRBJ2-2; D not resolved. The CDR3 consists of 13 residues. CDR1 is LNHDA, CDR2 SQIVND, per germline (reference sequence). The V gene lost 6 bases and the J gene lost 4 bases, with 9 bases spanning the gap. This chain's CDR3 is CASRSLGTGELFF. In DNA, the CDR3 is TGTGCCAGTAGGTCGCTGGGCACCGGGGAGCTGTTTTTT. Complete variable domain (other parts from reference TRBV19 and TRBJ2-2): DGGITQSPKYLFRKEGQNVTLSCEQNLNHDAMYWYRQDPGQGLRLIYYSQIVNDFQKGDIAEGYSVSREKKESFPLTVTSAQKNPTAFYLCASRSLGTGELFFGEGSRLTVL.

This clone appeared once. This chain links TRBV6-5 with TRBJ1-5, with D uncertain. CDR1 is MNHEY and CDR2 is SVGAGI in the germline V gene. The CDR3 is 14 amino acids. The V and J ends lost 5 bases and 0 bases respectively, with 8 bases between them. The CDR3 protein is CASSPTDSNQPQHF. The CDR3 DNA is TGTGCCAGCAGTCCGACGGATAGCAATCAGCCCCAGCATTTT.

V is TRBV28 and J is TRBJ1-5; D may be TRBD1 (5 bases). CDR1 is MDHEN and CDR2 is SYDVKM in the germline V gene. This CDR3 comprises 18 residues. V was pared by 0 bases and J by 2 bases, with 17 bases between. This CDR3 reads CASSLWDFGGRRNQPQHF. CDR3 nucleotide sequence: TGTGCCAGCAGTTTATGGGATTTCGGGGGGAGGCGCAATCAGCCCCAGCATTTT. The full variable domain, with the rest looked up from reference TRBV28 and TRBJ1-5, is DVKVTQSSRYLVKRTGEKVFLECVQDMDHENMFWYRQDPGLGLRLIYFSYDVKMKEKGDIPEGYSVSREKKERFSLILESASTNQTSMYLCASSLWDFGGRRNQPQHFGDGTRLSIL.

This sequence joins TRBV7-9 and TRBJ1-1; D remains unclear. V lost 5 bases and J lost 1, with 8 bases in between. The germline V gene has CDR1 SEHNR and CDR2 FQNEAQ (reference sequence). This CDR3 has 13 residues. CDR3 DNA: TGTGCCAGCAGCAACGCCAGGAACACTGAAGCTTTCTTT. Translation gives CASSNARNTEAFF.

CDR3 nucleotide sequence: TGTGCAGCAGCCCGGGCAGGGGGAGAGACCCAGTACTTC. It translates to CAAARAGGETQYF. V and J are TRBV19 and TRBJ2-5; 7 nucleotides align to TRBD1. Germline-derived CDR1 and CDR2 are LNHDA and SQIVND (reference sequence). The CDR3 covers 13 residues.

CDR3 DNA sequence: TGCGCCAGCGGGAGCGGCCACGAGCAGTACTTC. Amino acid sequence: CASGSGHEQYF. The chain has TRBV4-3 and TRBJ2-7; possibly TRBD2 for D (5 bases). This CDR3 is built from 11 residues. V gave up 8 bases and J gave up 5 bases, with 10 bases separating them. Germline V gives CDR1 LGHNA, CDR2 YSLEER.

This chain connects TRBV6-4 to TRBJ1-1; 8 positions match TRBD1. Germline V CDR1 and CDR2: MRHNA, SNTAGT. V shed 3 bases and J 4 bases; nucleotides not matched to a gene: 7. This CDR3 is 15 amino acids long. CDR3: CASSETGDGFTEAFF. Here the CDR3 DNA reads TGTGCCAGCAGTGAGACAGGGGACGGCTTCACTGAAGCTTTCTTT.

This clone was detected only a few times. The V and J genes are TRBV6-1 and TRBJ2-7, with 10 nucleotides matching TRBD1. V lost 7 bases and J lost 1; bases outside the gene matches: 4. This CDR3 is built from 14 residues. Germline CDR1 is MNHNS and CDR2 is SASEGT. For the CDR3, the DNA is TGTGCCAGCAAGGCGGGACAGGGGTCCTACGAGCAGTACTTC. It yields the protein CASKAGQGSYEQYF.